What follows describes a single TCR beta chain. The PCR made use of 60 Vbeta and 13 Jbeta primers. Sequencing used immunoSEQ multiplex PCR; TCRdb keeps in-frame clones, though not all of them. The profile shows approximately 110,000 clones, 75% to 80% of them singletons. This sample was included in a study of cytomegalovirus exposure and HLA in healthy donors. V shed 6 bases, J shed 5 bases, and the junction held 1 base outside the gene matches. This CDR3 is built from 14 residues. The germline V gene encodes CDR1 MDHEN and CDR2 SYDVKM. The J gene is TRBJ2-2, the V gene TRBV28, with TRBD1 matching over 12 bases. What was sequenced was PBMCs. The TCR originated in a man aged 40-55 years in good health and CMV-seronegative. CDR3 sequence reads: CASRGQGATGELFF. The DNA for the CDR3 is TGTGCCAGCAGGGGACAGGGGGCTACCGGGGAGCTGTTTTTT.